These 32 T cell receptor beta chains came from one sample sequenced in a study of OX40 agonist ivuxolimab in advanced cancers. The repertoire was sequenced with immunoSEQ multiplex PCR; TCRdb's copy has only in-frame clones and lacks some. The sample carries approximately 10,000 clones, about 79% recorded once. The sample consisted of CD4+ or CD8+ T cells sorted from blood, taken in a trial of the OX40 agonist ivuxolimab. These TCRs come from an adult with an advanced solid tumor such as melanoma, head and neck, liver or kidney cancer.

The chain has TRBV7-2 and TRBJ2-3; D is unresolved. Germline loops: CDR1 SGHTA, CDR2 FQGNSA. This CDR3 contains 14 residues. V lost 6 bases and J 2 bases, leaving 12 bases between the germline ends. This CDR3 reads CASSFPISTDTQYF. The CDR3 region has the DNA TGTGCCAGCAGTTTCCCTATCTCCACAGATACGCAGTATTTT.

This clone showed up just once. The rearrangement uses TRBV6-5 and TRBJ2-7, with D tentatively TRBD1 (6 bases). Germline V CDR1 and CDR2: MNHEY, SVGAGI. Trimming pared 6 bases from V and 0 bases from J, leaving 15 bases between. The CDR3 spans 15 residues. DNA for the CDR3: TGTGCCAGCAGCTTTACAGGGCTGACCTCCTACGAGCAGTACTTC. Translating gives CASSFTGLTSYEQYF.

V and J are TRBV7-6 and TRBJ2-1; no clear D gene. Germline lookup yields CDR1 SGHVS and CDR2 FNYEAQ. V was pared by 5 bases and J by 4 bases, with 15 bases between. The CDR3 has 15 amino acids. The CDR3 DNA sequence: TGTGCCAGCAGCCCGACCCACGACCGATACAATGAGCAGTTCTTC. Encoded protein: CASSPTHDRYNEQFF.

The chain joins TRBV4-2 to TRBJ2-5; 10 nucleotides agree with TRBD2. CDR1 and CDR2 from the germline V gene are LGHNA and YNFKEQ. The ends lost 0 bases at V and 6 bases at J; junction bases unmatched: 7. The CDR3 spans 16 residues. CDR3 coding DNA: TGTGCCAGCAGCCAAGAGCAAGCGGGGGGGCCGCAGACCCAGTACTTC. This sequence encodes CASSQEQAGGPQTQYF.

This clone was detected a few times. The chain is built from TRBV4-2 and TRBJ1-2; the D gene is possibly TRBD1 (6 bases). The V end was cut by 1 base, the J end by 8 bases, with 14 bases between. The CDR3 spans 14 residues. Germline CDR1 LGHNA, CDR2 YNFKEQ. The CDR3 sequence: CASSQAYRVRGYTF. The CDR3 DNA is TGTGCCAGCAGCCAAGCCTACAGGGTTAGAGGCTACACCTTC.

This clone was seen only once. CDR3 loop: CASSHSEGITLLLNTEAFF. Here the CDR3 DNA reads TGCGCCAGCAGCCACTCGGAGGGCATTACCCTCCTCTTGAACACTGAAGCTTTCTTT. V is TRBV4-1 and J is TRBJ1-1; unclear D gene. Trimming took 3 bases from V and 0 from J, leaving 23 bases between them. This CDR3 is 19 amino acids long. Germline V gene data show CDR1 as MGHRA and CDR2 as YSYEKL.

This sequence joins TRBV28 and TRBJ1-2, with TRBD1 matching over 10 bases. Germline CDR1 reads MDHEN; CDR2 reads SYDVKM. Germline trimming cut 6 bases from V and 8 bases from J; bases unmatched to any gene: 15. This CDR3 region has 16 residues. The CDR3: CASSVPGQGTSNGYTF. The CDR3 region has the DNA TGTGCCAGCAGCGTCCCGGGACAGGGGACCTCTAACGGCTACACCTTC.

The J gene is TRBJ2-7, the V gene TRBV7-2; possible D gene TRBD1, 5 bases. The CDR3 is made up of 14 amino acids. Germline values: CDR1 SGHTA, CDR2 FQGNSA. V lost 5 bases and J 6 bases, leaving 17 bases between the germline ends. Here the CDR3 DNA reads TGTGCCAGCAGCCCCGGCCCCCAGGGCGGCGAGCAGTACTTC. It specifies CASSPGPQGGEQYF.

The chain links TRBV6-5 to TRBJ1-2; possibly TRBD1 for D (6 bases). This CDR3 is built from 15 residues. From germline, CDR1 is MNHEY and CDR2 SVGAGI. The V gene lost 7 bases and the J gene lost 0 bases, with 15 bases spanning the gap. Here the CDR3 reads CASIETGPANYGYTF. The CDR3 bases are TGTGCCAGCATCGAGACAGGCCCAGCTAACTATGGCTACACCTTC.

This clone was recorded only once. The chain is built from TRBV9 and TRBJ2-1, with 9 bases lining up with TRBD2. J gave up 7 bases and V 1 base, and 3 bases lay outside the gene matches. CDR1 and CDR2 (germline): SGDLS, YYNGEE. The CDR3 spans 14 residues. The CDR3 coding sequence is TGTGCCAGCAGCGTAATAGCGGGGGTTAATGAGCAGTTCTTC. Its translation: CASSVIAGVNEQFF.

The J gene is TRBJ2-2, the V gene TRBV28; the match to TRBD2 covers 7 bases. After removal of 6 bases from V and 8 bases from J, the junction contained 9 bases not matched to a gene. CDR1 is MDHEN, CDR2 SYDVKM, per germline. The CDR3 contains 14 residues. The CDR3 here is CASSHGLVGGELFF. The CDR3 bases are TGTGCCAGCAGCCACGGACTAGTGGGAGGGGAGCTGTTTTTT.

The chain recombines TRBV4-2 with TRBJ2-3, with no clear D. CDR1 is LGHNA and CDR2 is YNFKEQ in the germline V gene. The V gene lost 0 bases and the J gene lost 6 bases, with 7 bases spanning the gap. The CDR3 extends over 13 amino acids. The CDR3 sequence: CASSQERVDTQYF. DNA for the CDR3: TGTGCCAGCAGCCAAGAACGGGTGGATACGCAGTATTTT.

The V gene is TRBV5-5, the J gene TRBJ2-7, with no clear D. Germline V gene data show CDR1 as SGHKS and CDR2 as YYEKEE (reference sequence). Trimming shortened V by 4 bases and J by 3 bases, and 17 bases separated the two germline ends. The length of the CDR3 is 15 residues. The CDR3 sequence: CASSPLRVPGYEQYF. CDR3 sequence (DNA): TGTGCCAGCAGCCCTCTCCGGGTCCCCGGCTACGAGCAGTACTTC.

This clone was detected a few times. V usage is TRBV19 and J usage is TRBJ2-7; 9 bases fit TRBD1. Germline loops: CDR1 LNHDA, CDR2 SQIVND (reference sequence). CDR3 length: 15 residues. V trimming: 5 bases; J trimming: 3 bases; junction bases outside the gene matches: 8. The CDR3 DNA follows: TGTGCCAGTAGTGCCTCGACAGGGGGGTTCTACGAGCAGTACTTC. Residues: CASSASTGGFYEQYF.

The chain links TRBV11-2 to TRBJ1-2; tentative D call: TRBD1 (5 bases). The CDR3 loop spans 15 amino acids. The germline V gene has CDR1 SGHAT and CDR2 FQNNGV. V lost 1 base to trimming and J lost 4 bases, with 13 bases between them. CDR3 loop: CASSLVLAGLYGYTF. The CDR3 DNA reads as TGTGCCAGCAGCTTAGTCCTAGCAGGGCTCTATGGCTACACCTTC.

The DNA of the CDR3 is TGTGCCAGCAGAGAACTCCTGGACACGCTAGCCAAAAACATTCAGTACTTC. It yields the protein CASRELLDTLAKNIQYF. The J gene is TRBJ2-4, the V gene TRBV27; possible D gene TRBD1, 5 bases. The CDR3 has 17 residues. V lost 6 bases and J 0 bases, leaving 18 bases between the germline ends. The germline V gene encodes CDR1 MNHEY and CDR2 SMNVEV (reference sequence).

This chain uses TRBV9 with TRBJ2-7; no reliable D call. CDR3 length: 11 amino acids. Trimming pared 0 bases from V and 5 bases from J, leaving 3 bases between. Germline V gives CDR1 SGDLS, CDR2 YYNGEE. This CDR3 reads CASSVEDEQYF. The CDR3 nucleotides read TGTGCCAGCAGCGTAGAAGACGAGCAGTACTTC.

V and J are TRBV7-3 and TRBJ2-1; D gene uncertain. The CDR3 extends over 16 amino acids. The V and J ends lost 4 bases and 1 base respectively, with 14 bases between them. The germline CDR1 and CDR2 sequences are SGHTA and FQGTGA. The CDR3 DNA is TGTGCCAGCAGCTCCCACCCAGCTGGTTCCTACAATGAGCAGTTCTTC. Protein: CASSSHPAGSYNEQFF. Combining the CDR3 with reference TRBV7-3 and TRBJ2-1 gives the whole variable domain GAGVSQTPSNKVTEKGKYVELRCDPISGHTALYWYRQSLGQGPEFLIYFQGTGAADDSGLPNDRFFAVRPEGSVSTLKIQRTERGDSAVYLCASSSHPAGSYNEQFFGPGTRLTVL.

The CDR3 nucleotides read TGTGCCAGCACCGGCCCGGGTCTTGGAGGGACCCAGTACTTC. Residues: CASTGPGLGGTQYF. This chain joins TRBV7-9 and TRBJ2-5; TRBD2 is a possible D gene (5 bases). Germline V gives CDR1 SEHNR, CDR2 FQNEAQ (reference sequence). The length of the CDR3 is 14 residues. Trimming shortened V by 7 bases and J by 7 bases, and 19 bases separated the two germline ends.

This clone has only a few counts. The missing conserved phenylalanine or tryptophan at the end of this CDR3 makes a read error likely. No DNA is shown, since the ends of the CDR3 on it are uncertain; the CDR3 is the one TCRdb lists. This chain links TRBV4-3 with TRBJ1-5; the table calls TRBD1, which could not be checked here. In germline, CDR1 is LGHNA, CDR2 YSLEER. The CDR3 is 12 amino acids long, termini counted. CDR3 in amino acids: CASSQDLGAVGH.

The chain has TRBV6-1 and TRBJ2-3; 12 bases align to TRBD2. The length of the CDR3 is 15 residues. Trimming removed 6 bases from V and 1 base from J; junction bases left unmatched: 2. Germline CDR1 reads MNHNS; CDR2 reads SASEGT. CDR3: CASSRLAGGTDTQYF. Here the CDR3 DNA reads TGTGCCAGCAGCCGACTAGCGGGGGGCACAGATACGCAGTATTTT.

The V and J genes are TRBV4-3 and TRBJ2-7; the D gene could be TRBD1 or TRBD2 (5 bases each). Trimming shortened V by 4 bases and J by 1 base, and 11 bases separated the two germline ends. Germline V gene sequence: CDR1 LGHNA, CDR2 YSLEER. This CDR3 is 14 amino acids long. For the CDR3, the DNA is TGCGCCAGCAGCCCGGGACGGCAATCCTACGAGCAGTACTTC. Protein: CASSPGRQSYEQYF.

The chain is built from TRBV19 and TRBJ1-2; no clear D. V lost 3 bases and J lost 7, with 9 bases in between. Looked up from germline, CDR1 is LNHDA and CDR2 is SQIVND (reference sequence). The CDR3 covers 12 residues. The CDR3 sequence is CASSIGVTGYTF. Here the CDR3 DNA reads TGTGCCAGTAGTATTGGGGTGACTGGCTACACCTTC.

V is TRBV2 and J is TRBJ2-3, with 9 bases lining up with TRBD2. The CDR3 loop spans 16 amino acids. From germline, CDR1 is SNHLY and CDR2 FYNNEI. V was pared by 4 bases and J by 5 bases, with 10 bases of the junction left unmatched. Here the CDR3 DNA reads TGTGCCAGCAGTGCCCAGCGGGGGGACGGAGGAGATACGCAGTATTTT. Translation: CASSAQRGDGGDTQYF.

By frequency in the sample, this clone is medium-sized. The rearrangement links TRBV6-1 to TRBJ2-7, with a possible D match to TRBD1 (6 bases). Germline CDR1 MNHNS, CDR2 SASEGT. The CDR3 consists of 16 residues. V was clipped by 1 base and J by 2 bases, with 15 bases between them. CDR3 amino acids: CASSEEGTLTTYEQYF. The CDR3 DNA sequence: TGTGCCAGCAGTGAAGAGGGGACACTTACCACCTACGAGCAGTACTTC.

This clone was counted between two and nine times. This chain's CDR3 is CASSFGGGDIQYF. The CDR3 coding sequence is TGTGCCAGCAGCTTTGGAGGGGGGGACATTCAGTACTTC. The gene calls are TRBV5-4 and TRBJ2-4; tentatively, D is TRBD2 (7 bases). CDR1 is SGHNT, CDR2 YYREEE, per germline (reference sequence). V was clipped by 2 bases and J by 8 bases, with 11 bases between them. This CDR3 has 13 amino acids.

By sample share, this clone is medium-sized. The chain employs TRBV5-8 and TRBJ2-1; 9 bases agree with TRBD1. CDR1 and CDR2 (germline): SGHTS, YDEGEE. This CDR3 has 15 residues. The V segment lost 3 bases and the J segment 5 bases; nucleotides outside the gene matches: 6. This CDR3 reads CASSWGTGINNEQFF. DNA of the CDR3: TGTGCCAGCAGCTGGGGGACAGGGATCAACAATGAGCAGTTCTTC.

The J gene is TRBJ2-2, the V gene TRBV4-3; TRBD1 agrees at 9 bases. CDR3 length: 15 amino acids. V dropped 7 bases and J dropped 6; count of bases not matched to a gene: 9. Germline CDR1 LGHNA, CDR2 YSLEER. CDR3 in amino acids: CASNPSGQGPGELFF. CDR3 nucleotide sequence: TGCGCCAGCAACCCGTCGGGACAGGGTCCCGGGGAGCTGTTTTTT.

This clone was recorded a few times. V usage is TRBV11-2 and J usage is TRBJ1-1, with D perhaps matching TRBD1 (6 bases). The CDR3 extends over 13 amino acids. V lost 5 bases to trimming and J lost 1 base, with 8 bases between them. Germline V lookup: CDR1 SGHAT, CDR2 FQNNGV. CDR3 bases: TGTGCCAGCAGCAAACAGGGGAACACTGAAGCTTTCTTT. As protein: CASSKQGNTEAFF.

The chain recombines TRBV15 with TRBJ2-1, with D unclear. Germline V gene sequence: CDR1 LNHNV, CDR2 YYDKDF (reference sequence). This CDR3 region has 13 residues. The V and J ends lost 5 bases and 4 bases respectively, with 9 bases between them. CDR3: CATSAVGYNEQFF. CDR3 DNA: TGTGCCACCAGCGCGGTGGGGTACAATGAGCAGTTCTTC.

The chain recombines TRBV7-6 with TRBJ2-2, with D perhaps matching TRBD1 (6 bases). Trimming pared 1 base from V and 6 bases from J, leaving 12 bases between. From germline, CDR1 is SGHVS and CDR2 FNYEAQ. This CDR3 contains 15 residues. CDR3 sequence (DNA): TGTGCCAGCAGCTTAGTACCACAGGGACCCGGGGAGCTGTTTTTT. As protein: CASSLVPQGPGELFF. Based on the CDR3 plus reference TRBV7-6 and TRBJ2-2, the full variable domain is GAGVSQSPRYKVTKRGQDVALRCDPISGHVSLYWYRQALGQGPEFLTYFNYEAQQDKSGLPNDRFSAERPEGSISTLTIQRTEQRDSAMYRCASSLVPQGPGELFFGEGSRLTVL.

The CDR3 nucleotides are TGTGCCAGCAGTACCGGGACAGGGGTATTAAAAAATCAGCCCCAGCATTTT. Its translation is CASSTGTGVLKNQPQHF. This sequence joins TRBV28 and TRBJ1-5; 10 bases agree with TRBD1. Trimming removed 5 bases from V and 4 bases from J; junction bases left unmatched: 11. In germline, CDR1 is MDHEN, CDR2 SYDVKM. CDR3 size: 17 residues.